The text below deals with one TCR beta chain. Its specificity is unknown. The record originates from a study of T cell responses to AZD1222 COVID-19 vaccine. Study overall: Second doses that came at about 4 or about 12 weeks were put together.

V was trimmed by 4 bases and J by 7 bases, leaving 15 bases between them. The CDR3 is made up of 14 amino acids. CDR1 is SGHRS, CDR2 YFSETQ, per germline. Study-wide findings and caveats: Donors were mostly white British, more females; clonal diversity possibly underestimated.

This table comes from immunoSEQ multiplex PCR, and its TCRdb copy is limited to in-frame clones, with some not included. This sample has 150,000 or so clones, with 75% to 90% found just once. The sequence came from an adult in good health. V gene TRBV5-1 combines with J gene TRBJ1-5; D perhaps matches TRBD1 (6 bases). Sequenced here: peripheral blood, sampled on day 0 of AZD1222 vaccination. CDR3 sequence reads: CASSPAGGPQPQHF. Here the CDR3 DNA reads TGCGCCAGCAGCCCGGCGGGGGGGCCCCAGCCCCAGCATTTT.